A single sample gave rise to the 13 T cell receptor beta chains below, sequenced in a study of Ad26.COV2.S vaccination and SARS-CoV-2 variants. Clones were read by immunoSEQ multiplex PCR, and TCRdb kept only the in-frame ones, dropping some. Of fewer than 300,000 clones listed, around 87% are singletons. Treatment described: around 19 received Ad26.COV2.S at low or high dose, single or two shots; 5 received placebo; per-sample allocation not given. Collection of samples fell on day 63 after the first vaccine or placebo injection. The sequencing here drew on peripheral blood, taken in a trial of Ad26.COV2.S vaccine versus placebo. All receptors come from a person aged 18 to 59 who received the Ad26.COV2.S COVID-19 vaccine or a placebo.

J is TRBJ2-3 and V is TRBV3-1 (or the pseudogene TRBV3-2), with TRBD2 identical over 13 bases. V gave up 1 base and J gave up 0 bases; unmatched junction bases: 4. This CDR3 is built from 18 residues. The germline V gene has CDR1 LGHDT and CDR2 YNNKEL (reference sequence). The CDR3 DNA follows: TGTGCCAGCAGCCAAGGGGGACTAGCGGGGACCAGCACAGATACGCAGTATTTT. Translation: CASSQGGLAGTSTDTQYF.

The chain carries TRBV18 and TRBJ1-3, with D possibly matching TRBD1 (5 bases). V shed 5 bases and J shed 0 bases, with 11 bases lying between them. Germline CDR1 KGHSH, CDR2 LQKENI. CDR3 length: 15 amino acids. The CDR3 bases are TGTGCCAGCTCATCGGGGACCGGCTCTGGAAACACCATATATTTT. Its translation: CASSSGTGSGNTIYF.

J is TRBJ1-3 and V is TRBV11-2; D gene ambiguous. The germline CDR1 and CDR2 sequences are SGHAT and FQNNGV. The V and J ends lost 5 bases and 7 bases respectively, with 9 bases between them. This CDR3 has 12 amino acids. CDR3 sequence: CASSTLRNTIYF. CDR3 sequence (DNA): TGTGCCAGCAGCACCCTGCGGAACACCATATATTTT. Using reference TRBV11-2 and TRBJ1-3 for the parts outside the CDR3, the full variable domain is EAGVAQSPRYKIIEKRQSVAFWCNPISGHATLYWYQQILGQGPKLLIQFQNNGVVDDSQLPKDRFSAERLKGVDSTLKIQPAKLEDSAVYLCASSTLRNTIYFGEGSWLTVV.

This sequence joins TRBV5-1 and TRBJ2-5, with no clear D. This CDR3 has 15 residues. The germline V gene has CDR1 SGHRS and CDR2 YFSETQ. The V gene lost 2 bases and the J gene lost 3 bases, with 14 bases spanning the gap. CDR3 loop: CASSLQSRMEETQYF. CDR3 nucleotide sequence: TGCGCCAGCAGCTTACAGAGCAGAATGGAAGAGACCCAGTACTTC.

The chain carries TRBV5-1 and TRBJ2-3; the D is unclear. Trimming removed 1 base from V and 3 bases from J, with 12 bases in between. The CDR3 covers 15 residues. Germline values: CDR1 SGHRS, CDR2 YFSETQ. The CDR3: CASSLITLGTDTQYF. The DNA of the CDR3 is TGCGCCAGCAGCTTGATAACACTCGGTACAGATACGCAGTATTTT.

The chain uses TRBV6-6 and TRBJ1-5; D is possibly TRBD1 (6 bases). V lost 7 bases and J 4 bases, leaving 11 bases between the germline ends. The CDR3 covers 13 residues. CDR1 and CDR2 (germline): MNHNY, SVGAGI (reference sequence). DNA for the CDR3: TGTGCCAGCACCTTTCAGGGGAATCAGCCCCAGCATTTT. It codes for CASTFQGNQPQHF.

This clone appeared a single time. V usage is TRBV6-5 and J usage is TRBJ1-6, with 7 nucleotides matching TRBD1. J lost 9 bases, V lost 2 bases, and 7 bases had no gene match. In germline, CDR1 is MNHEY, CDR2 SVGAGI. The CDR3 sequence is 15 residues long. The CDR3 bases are TGTGCCAGCAGTTACCACCAGAACAGGGGTTCACCCCTCCACTTT. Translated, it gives CASSYHQNRGSPLHF.

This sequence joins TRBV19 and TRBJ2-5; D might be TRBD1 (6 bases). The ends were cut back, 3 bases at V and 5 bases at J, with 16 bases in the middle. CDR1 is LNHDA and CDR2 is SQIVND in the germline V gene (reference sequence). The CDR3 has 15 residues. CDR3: CASSIGTLGIETQYF. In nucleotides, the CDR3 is TGTGCCAGTAGTATTGGGACACTCGGCATTGAGACCCAGTACTTC.

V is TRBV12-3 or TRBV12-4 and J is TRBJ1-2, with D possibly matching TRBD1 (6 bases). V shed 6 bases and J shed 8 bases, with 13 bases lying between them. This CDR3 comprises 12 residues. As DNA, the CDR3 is TGTGCCAGCAGCGAACAGGGATCCGGCTACACCTTC. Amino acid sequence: CASSEQGSGYTF.

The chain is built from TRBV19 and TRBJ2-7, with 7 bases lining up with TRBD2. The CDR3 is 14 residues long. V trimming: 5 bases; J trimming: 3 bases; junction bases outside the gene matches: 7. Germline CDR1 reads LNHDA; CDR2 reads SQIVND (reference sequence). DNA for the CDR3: TGTGCCAGTAGTCCGCGGGGGAGTTACTACGAGCAGTACTTC. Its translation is CASSPRGSYYEQYF.

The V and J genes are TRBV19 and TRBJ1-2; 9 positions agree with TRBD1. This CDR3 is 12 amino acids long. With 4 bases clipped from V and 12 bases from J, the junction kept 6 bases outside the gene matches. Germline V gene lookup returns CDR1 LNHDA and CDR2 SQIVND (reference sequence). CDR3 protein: CASSSGTGLDTF. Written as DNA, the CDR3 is TGTGCCAGTAGTAGCGGGACAGGGCTCGACACCTTC.

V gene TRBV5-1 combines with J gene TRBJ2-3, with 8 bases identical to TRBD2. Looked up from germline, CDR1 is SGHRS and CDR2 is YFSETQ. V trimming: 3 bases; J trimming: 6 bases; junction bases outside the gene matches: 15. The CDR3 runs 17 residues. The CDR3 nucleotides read TGCGCCAGCAGCTATAGGGGTTTGATAGCGGGGAGTGATACGCAGTATTTT. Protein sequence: CASSYRGLIAGSDTQYF.

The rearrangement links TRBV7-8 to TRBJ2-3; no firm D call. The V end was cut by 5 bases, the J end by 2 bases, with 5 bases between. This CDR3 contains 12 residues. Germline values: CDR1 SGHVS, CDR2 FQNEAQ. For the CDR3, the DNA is TGTGCCAGCAGCCTATACACAGATACGCAGTATTTT. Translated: CASSLYTDTQYF.